This T cell receptor (beta chain) was observed in a study of shared clonotypes between healthy human individuals. Using immunoSEQ multiplex PCR, the repertoire was profiled, and TCRdb retains in-frame clones only, with some absent. This sample has 2 million to 2.5 million clones, with approximately 93% found just once. The CDR3 totals 13 residues. Germline assignment: CDR1 MNHEY and CDR2 SMNVEV (reference sequence). J was trimmed by 6 bases and V by 8 bases; bases with no gene match: 7. The V and J genes are TRBV27 and TRBJ2-7, with TRBD1 identical over 10 bases. The specimen was naive CD4+ T cells from PBMCs. As for subset: CD45RA+ positively selected. The sequence derives from a young man in good health. Some clones in this sample may be carry-over from other donors' samples. CDR3 amino acids: CASHSTGGAEQYF. CDR3 DNA sequence: TGTGCCAGCCACTCGACAGGGGGCGCCGAGCAGTACTTC.